A single count supports the clone carrying this T cell receptor beta chain. Given a much more abundant clone one base away, this may be a read error. With a J-beta primer mix and a sample-barcoded 5' primer, a second PCR ran roughly 6 to 11 cycles. TCRdb analysed the 5' RACE reads with MiXCR anew, one entry per CDR3 protein. The sample has 870,000 or so distinct CDR3 sequences; more than 25% are singletons. The CDR3 has 16 amino acids. Germline CDR1 is KGHSY and CDR2 is FQNENV. The data were obtained in a study of blood T cells in healthy people across ages. Isolated per sample were at least 6 million PBMCs.

Material: blood. This clonotype was obtained from a woman older than 75 in good health. V usage is TRBV16 and J usage is TRBJ2-7; D is ambiguous. The CDR3 loop is CACSQISTTFSYEQYF. CDR3 bases: TGTGCCTGCAGCCAAATTAGTACTACCTTCTCCTACGAGCAGTACTTC.